A selection of T cell receptor beta chains follows, all from one sample in a study of blood T cell repertoires in COVID-19. The protocol was immunoSEQ multiplex PCR, while the TCRdb copy is restricted to in-frame clones and leaves out a portion. Of under 200,000 clones in the sample, 90% were seen once. Sequencing was performed on peripheral blood. The origin of the receptors is a man aged 45 to 65 with acute or convalescent COVID-19. CDR3s include the opening cysteine and the closing phenylalanine or tryptophan. D genes are given only for firm matches. For some rows the clone size is stated as once, few or many, or as a class when expanded; others skip it.

V	size	D	J	CDR3	DNA
TRBV10-3	.	TRBD1	TRBJ2-7	CAISPGTATYEQYF	TGTGCCATCAGTCCCGGGACAGCAACCTACGAGCAGTACTTC
TRBV14	.	.	TRBJ2-2	CASRGGSSNTGELFF	TGTGCCAGCAGGGGGGGAAGTTCCAACACCGGGGAGCTGTTTTTT
TRBV30	.	TRBD2	TRBJ2-1	CAWSGASGGYNEQFF	TGTGCCTGGAGTGGGGCTAGCGGGGGTTACAATGAGCAGTTCTTC
TRBV7-2	.	TRBD1	TRBJ2-1	CASSYRQGNEQFF	TGTGCCAGCAGCTACAGACAGGGCAATGAGCAGTTCTTC
TRBV28	once	.	TRBJ1-6	CASSSPQGYSPLHF	TGTGCCAGCAGTTCGCCTCAGGGTTATTCACCCCTCCACTTT
TRBV15	few	TRBD2	TRBJ2-1	CATSFRLAENEQFF	TGTGCCACCAGCTTCCGACTAGCGGAGAATGAGCAGTTCTTC
TRBV7-3	.	.	TRBJ2-3	CASSLKGGDTDTQYF	TGTGCCAGCAGCTTAAAAGGGGGGGACACAGATACGCAGTATTTT
TRBV2	.	TRBD1	TRBJ1-4	CASRQTGTGVEKLFF	TGTGCCAGCAGACAAACCGGGACAGGGGTTGAAAAACTGTTTTTT
TRBV7-9	.	TRBD1	TRBJ1-4	CASSLGGRGLEKLFF	TGTGCCAGCAGCTTAGGGGGCAGGGGGCTCGAAAAACTGTTTTTT
TRBV6-1	.	TRBD2	TRBJ2-3	CASSENTSGAPSTDTQYF	TGTGCCAGCAGTGAGAATACTAGCGGGGCCCCTAGCACAGATACGCAGTATTTT
TRBV9	.	.	TRBJ2-1	CASSVATGNEQFF	TGTGCCAGCAGCGTAGCCACAGGGAATGAGCAGTTCTTC
TRBV5-4	.	.	TRBJ2-7	CASSSGLSSYEQYF	TGTGCCAGCAGCTCTGGACTGAGCTCCTACGAGCAGTACTTC
TRBV7-2	.	TRBD1	TRBJ1-2	CASSPRLGTGGYGYTF	TGTGCCAGCAGCCCCAGACTCGGGACAGGGGGCTATGGCTACACCTTC
TRBV19	.	TRBD1	TRBJ1-1	CASSRQGRPEAFF	TGTGCCAGTAGTAGACAGGGGCGGCCTGAAGCTTTCTTT
TRBV27	.	.	TRBJ2-7	CASSLRRGYEQYF	TGTGCCAGCAGTCTCAGAAGGGGCTACGAGCAGTACTTC
TRBV10-2	.	TRBD1	TRBJ2-4	CASRQGGQNIQYF	TGCGCCAGCCGACAGGGTGGGCAAAACATTCAGTACTTC
TRBV6-5	.	.	TRBJ2-3	CASSPQPSSTDTQYF	TGTGCCAGCAGTCCACAGCCATCCAGCACAGATACGCAGTATTTT
TRBV28	.	.	TRBJ1-3	CASSSYQGFSGNTIYF	TGTGCCAGCAGTTCTTATCAGGGTTTTAGTGGAAACACCATATATTTT
TRBV6-1	.	TRBD1	TRBJ1-4	CASSEGRQGSAEKLFF	TGTGCCAGCAGTGAAGGCCGACAGGGATCGGCTGAAAAACTGTTTTTT
TRBV19	.	.	TRBJ1-3	CASAAGVGNTIYF	TGTGCCAGTGCGGCGGGGGTCGGAAACACCATATATTTT
TRBV19	.	.	TRBJ1-2	CASSGNPLSYGYTF	TGTGCCAGTAGTGGCAACCCTCTTTCCTATGGCTACACCTTC
TRBV19	.	TRBD1	TRBJ2-1	CASSIVRGNEQFF	TGTGCCAGTAGTATAGTCAGGGGGAATGAGCAGTTCTTC
TRBV3-1/TRBV3-2	.	TRBD2	TRBJ2-1	CASSQDGAPGGGVSWRRDEQFF	TGTGCCAGCAGCCAAGATGGCGCTCCTGGCGGGGGGGTGAGCTGGCGGCGCGATGAGCAGTTCTTC
TRBV7-6	.	.	TRBJ1-1	CASSFPGAEAFF	TGTGCCAGCAGCTTCCCAGGGGCTGAAGCTTTCTTT
TRBV7-2	.	TRBD1	TRBJ1-1	CASSRGQENTEAFF	TGTGCCAGCAGCCGCGGACAGGAGAACACTGAAGCTTTCTTT
TRBV14	once	.	TRBJ1-6	CASSPGYHSPLHF	TGTGCCAGCAGCCCGGGATATCATTCACCCCTCCACTTT
TRBV7-9	.	TRBD1	TRBJ1-4	CASSLARGNEKLFF	TGTGCCAGCAGCCTAGCCAGGGGGAATGAAAAACTGTTTTTT
TRBV7-9	.	TRBD1	TRBJ1-4	CASTGTANEKLFF	TGTGCCAGCACCGGGACAGCAAATGAAAAACTGTTTTTT
TRBV11-2	.	TRBD2	TRBJ2-1	CASSLVAGARHEQFF	TGTGCCAGCAGCTTAGTTGCGGGAGCAAGGCATGAGCAGTTCTTC
TRBV11-2	.	TRBD2	TRBJ2-5	CASNSGLAGGLETQYF	TGTGCCAGCAACTCAGGACTAGCGGGGGGCCTAGAGACCCAGTACTTC
TRBV7-9	.	TRBD1	TRBJ2-3	CASGHRGATDTQYF	TGTGCCAGCGGCCACAGGGGAGCCACAGATACGCAGTATTTT
TRBV6-1	.	.	TRBJ1-2	CASEPGNYGYTF	TGTGCCAGCGAGCCAGGGAACTATGGCTACACCTTC
TRBV18	once	TRBD1	TRBJ2-7	CASSRPGQGVSEQYF	TGTGCCAGCTCACGACCGGGACAGGGCGTAAGCGAGCAGTACTTC
TRBV29-1	.	TRBD1	TRBJ2-2	CSVRRGRDTGELFF	TGCAGCGTGCGCAGGGGGCGGGACACCGGGGAGCTGTTTTTT
TRBV10-1	.	.	TRBJ2-5	CASSEGLGVQETQYF	TGCGCCAGCAGTGAAGGTCTAGGAGTACAAGAGACCCAGTACTTC
TRBV4-2	.	.	TRBJ1-5	CASSQDTSLSNQPQHF	TGTGCCAGCAGCCAAGATACATCCCTTAGCAATCAGCCCCAGCATTTT
TRBV7-9	.	.	TRBJ1-5	CASSLAKSGGLGPQHF	TGTGCCAGCAGCTTAGCGAAGTCCGGGGGGCTGGGGCCCCAGCATTTT
TRBV30	.	.	TRBJ2-3	CAWSASTDTQYF	TGTGCCTGGAGTGCCTCCACAGATACGCAGTATTTT
TRBV5-1	.	TRBD2	TRBJ2-7	CASSGGLAANYEQYF	TGCGCCAGCAGCGGGGGACTAGCGGCCAACTACGAGCAGTACTTC
TRBV10-3	.	.	TRBJ1-3	CAIRGGNTIYF	TGTGCCATCAGGGGCGGGAACACCATATATTTT
TRBV9	.	.	TRBJ2-7	CASSVGPGNEQYF	TGTGCCAGCAGCGTAGGGCCGGGGAACGAGCAGTACTTC
TRBV19	.	.	TRBJ1-2	CASTAGPGLLNYGYTF	TGTGCCAGTACGGCTGGACCGGGACTACTGAACTATGGCTACACCTTC
TRBV3-1/TRBV3-2	.	.	TRBJ2-7	CASSQRARTGGYEQYF	TGTGCCAGCAGCCAGAGGGCCCGTACCGGGGGCTACGAGCAGTACTTC
TRBV7-3	.	.	TRBJ2-5	CASSSSGWSQETQYF	TGTGCCAGCAGCTCCTCCGGTTGGAGCCAAGAGACCCAGTACTTC
TRBV10-3	.	TRBD2	TRBJ2-7	CAISGRTSGGSYEQYF	TGTGCCATCAGTGGCCGGACTAGCGGGGGATCCTACGAGCAGTACTTC
TRBV6-1	.	.	TRBJ1-1	CASSETSAEAFF	TGTGCCAGCAGTGAAACCAGCGCTGAAGCTTTCTTT
TRBV6-7	.	TRBD1	TRBJ2-7	CASSCYTGTGSYEQYF	TGTGCCAGCAGCTGTTACACCGGGACAGGGTCCTACGAGCAGTACTTC
TRBV27	once	TRBD1	TRBJ1-1	CASSNTGTGVNTEAFF	TGTGCCAGCAGTAACACCGGGACAGGTGTGAACACTGAAGCTTTCTTT
TRBV7-6	.	TRBD2	TRBJ2-2	CASSSTGGDTGELFF	TGTGCCAGCAGCTCCACGGGGGGGGACACCGGGGAGCTGTTTTTT
TRBV14	.	.	TRBJ1-2	CASSPDLNYGYTF	TGTGCCAGCAGCCCAGACCTGAACTATGGCTACACCTTC
TRBV10-3	.	TRBD1	TRBJ1-6	CATGQGANTLHF	TGTGCCACCGGACAGGGGGCGAATACCCTCCACTTT
TRBV5-1	few	.	TRBJ2-2	CASSSFGGDTGELFF	TGCGCCAGCAGCTCCTTCGGCGGGGACACCGGGGAGCTGTTTTTT
TRBV9	.	.	TRBJ1-1	CASSVGDTEAFF	TGTGCCAGCAGCGTCGGGGACACTGAAGCTTTCTTT
TRBV7-8	.	TRBD1	TRBJ2-3	CASSQGQGASTDTQYF	TGTGCCAGCAGCCAAGGACAGGGGGCTTCCACAGATACGCAGTATTTT
TRBV4-1	.	TRBD2	TRBJ2-2	CASSLAGAYTGELFF	TGCGCCAGCAGCCTAGCGGGGGCCTACACCGGGGAGCTGTTTTTT
TRBV7-9	once	.	TRBJ2-3	CASSLADTSDTQYF	TGTGCCAGCAGCTTAGCTGACACTTCAGATACGCAGTATTTT
TRBV2	.	TRBD1	TRBJ2-7	CASSEVRDRADEQYF	TGTGCCAGCAGTGAAGTCCGGGACAGGGCCGACGAGCAGTACTTC
TRBV10-2	.	TRBD2	TRBJ2-3	CASSPSSGIGDTQYF	TGCGCCAGCAGTCCCTCTAGCGGGATTGGGGATACGCAGTATTTT
TRBV6-5	.	.	TRBJ2-7	CASTSGEQYF	TGTGCCAGCACGTCGGGGGAGCAGTACTTC